Below are 5 T cell receptor beta chains sequenced from a single sample in a study of T cells in women clearing cervical HPV infection. Libraries were prepared by immunoSEQ multiplex PCR; TCRdb keeps only in-frame clonotypes and omits some of them. The sample is made up of approximately 38,000 clones, and the top ten hold less than 8.5% of it. The sample comprised blood buffy coat. All receptors come from a woman between 18 and 70 years old with a cervical HPV16 infection that either progressed to CIN3+ or cleared (not recorded which).

Notes on this clone: The read stops 3 residues short of the end of the CDR3; the missing end is completed from the germline J gene. V is TRBV28 and J is TRBJ2-5; 11 nucleotides agree with TRBD1. The V and J ends lost 3 bases and 4 bases, in that order; junction bases with no gene match: 4. From germline, CDR1 is MDHEN and CDR2 SYDVKM. CDR3 size: 15 residues. CDR3 DNA, as far as it was read: TGTGCCAGCAGTTTTAGGGGACAGGGGGGAGAGACC. This codes for CASSFRGQGGET. The full CDR3 reads CASSFRGQGGETQYF.

The CDR3 DNA, read in part, is TGTGCCAGCAGGGCAATGCATGAG. It codes for CASRAMHE. The full CDR3 is CASRAMHEQFF. This chain uses TRBV6-4 with TRBJ2-1; no reliable D call. Sequencing ends 3 residues short of the CDR3 end; the germline J gene provides the rest. V lost 6 bases and J lost 8, with 8 bases in between. The V gene's germline CDR1 is MRHNA and CDR2 SNTAGT. The CDR3 consists of 11 residues.

As regards this clone: Sequencing ends 3 residues short of the CDR3 end; the germline J gene provides the rest. V is TRBV6-2 or TRBV6-3 and J is TRBJ2-7; TRBD1 agrees at 8 bases. The junction had 4 bases not matched to a gene; V was cut back by 6 bases and J by 3 bases. CDR3 size: 13 residues. Germline CDR1 is MNHEY and CDR2 is SVGEGT. The sequenced CDR3 bases are TGTGCCAGCAGGGAGACAGGGGACTACGAG. Protein product: CASRETGDYE. In full, the CDR3 is CASRETGDYEQYF.

On this clone: Read data end 3 residues before the CDR3 end; the end is taken from the germline J gene. This chain joins TRBV30 and TRBJ1-2; D is undetermined. Between the trimmed V and J ends, which lost 3 bases and 4 bases, there was a span of 6 bases. The CDR3 runs to 11 residues. The germline CDR1 and CDR2 sequences are GTSNPN and SVGIG (reference sequence). Incomplete CDR3 DNA: TGTGCCTGGAGATACAGCTATGGC. Translation gives CAWRYSYG. The entire CDR3 protein is CAWRYSYGYTF. Combining the CDR3 with reference TRBV30 and TRBJ1-2 gives the whole variable domain SQTIHQWPATLVQPVGSPLSLECTVEGTSNPNLYWYRQAAGRGLQLLFYSVGIGQISSEVPQNLSASRPQDRQFILSSKKLLLSDSGFYLCAWRYSYGYTFGSGTRLTVV.

To note about this clone: The sequence runs out 3 residues before the end of the CDR3; the remainder is reconstructed from the germline J gene. The V call is TRBV18, the J call TRBJ2-2, with TRBD1 identical over 9 bases. Germline V lookup: CDR1 KGHSH, CDR2 LQKENI. This CDR3 has 15 amino acids. V dropped 8 bases and J dropped 6; count of bases not matched to a gene: 10. The CDR3 reads CASHNRDRVAGELFF. Partial CDR3 DNA: TGTGCCAGCCACAACCGGGACAGGGTTGCCGGGGAG. Looking up the rest from reference TRBV18 and TRBJ2-2 gives the full variable domain: NAGVMQNPRHLVRRRGQEARLRCSPMKGHSHVYWYRQLPEEGLKFMVYLQKENIIDESGMPKERFSAEFPKEGPSILRIQQVVRGDSAAYFCASHNRDRVAGELFFGEGSRLTVL.